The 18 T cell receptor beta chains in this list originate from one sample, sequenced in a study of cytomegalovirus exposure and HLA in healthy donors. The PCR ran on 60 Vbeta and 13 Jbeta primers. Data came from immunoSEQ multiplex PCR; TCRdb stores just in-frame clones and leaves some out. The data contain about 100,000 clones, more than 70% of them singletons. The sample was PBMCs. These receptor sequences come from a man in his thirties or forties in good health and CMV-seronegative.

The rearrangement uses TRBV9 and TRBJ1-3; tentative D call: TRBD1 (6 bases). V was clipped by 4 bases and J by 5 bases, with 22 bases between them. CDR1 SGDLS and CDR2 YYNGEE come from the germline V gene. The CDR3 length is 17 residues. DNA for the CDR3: TGTGCCAGCAGCACTCGGGACAAACCCACCGGCAGAAACACCATATATTTT. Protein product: CASSTRDKPTGRNTIYF. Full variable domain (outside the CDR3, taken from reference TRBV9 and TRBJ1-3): DSGVTQTPKHLITATGQRVTLRCSPRSGDLSVYWYQQSLDQGLQFLIQYYNGEERAKGNILERFSAQQFPDLHSELNLSSLELGDSALYFCASSTRDKPTGRNTIYFGEGSWLTVV.

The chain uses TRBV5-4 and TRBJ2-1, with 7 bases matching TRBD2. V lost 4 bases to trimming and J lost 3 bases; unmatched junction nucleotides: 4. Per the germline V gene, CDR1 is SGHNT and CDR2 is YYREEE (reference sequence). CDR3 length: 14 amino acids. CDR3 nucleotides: TGTGCCAGCAGCCCGGCGGGGGTCTACAATGAGCAGTTCTTC. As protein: CASSPAGVYNEQFF.

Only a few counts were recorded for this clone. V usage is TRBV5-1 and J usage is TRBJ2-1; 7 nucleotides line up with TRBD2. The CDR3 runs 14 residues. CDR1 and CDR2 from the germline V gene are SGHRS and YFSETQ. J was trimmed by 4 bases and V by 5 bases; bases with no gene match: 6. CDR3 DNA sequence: TGCGCCAGCAGAGATTTTAGCGGGTACAATGAGCAGTTCTTC. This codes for CASRDFSGYNEQFF.

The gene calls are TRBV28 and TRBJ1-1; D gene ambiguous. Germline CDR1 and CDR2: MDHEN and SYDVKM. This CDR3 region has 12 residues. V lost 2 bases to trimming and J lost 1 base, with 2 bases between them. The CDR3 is CASSLQNTEAFF. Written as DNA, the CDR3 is TGTGCCAGCAGTTTACAGAACACTGAAGCTTTCTTT.

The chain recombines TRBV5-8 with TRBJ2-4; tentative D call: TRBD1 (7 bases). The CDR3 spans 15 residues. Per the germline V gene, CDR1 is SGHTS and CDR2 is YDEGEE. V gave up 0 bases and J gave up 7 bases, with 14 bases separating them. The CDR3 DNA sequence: TGTGCCAGCAGCTTGGAGGTGGCAGGGGGGAACATTCAGTACTTC. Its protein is CASSLEVAGGNIQYF.

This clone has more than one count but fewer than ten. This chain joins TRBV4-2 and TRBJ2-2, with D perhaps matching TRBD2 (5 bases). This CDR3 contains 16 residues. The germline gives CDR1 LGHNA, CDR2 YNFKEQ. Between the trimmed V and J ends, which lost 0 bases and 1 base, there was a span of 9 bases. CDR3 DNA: TGTGCCAGCAGCCAAGACCCGGGATTGAACACCGGGGAGCTGTTTTTT. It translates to CASSQDPGLNTGELFF.

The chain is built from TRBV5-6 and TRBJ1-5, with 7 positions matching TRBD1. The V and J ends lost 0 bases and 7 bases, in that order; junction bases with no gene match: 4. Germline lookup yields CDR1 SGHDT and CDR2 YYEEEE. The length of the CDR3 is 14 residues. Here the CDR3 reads CASSLAGDSQPQHF. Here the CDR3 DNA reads TGTGCCAGCAGCTTGGCCGGGGACAGCCAGCCCCAGCATTTT.

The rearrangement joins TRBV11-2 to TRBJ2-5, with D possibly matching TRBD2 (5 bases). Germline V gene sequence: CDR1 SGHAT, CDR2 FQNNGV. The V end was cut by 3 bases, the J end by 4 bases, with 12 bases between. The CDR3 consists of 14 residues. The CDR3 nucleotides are TGTGCCAGCAGCTTGGGTAGCGCGAGAGAGACCCAGTACTTC. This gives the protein CASSLGSARETQYF.

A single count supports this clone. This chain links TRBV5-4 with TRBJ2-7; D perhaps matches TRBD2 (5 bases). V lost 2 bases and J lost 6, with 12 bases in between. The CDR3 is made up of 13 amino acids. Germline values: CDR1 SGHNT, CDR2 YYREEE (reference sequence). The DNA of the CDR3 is TGTGCCAGCAGCTTTTATTCCCTAGCCGAGCAGTACTTC. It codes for CASSFYSLAEQYF.

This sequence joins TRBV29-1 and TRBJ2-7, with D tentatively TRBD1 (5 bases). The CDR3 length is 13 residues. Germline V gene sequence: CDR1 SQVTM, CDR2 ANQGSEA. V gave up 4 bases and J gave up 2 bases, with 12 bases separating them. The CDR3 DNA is TGCAGCGTTGGGGGCCTCGGAGCCTACGAGCAGTACTTC. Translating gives CSVGGLGAYEQYF.

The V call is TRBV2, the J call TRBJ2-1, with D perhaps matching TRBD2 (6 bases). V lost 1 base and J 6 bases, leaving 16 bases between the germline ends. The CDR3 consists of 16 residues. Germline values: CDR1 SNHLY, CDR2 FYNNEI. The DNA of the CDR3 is TGTGCCAGCAGTGAAGATTGGGGCGGGATGGGCAATGAGCAGTTCTTC. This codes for CASSEDWGGMGNEQFF.

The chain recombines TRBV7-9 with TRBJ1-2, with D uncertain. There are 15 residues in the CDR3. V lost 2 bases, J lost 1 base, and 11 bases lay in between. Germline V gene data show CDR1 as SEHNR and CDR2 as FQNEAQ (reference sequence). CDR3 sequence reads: CASSLIPEDNYGYTF. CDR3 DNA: TGTGCCAGCAGCTTAATACCAGAAGATAACTATGGCTACACCTTC. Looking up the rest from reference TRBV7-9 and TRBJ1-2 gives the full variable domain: DTGVSQNPRHKITKRGQNVTFRCDPISEHNRLYWYRQTLGQGPEFLTYFQNEAQLEKSRLLSDRFSAERPKGSFSTLEIQRTEQGDSAMYLCASSLIPEDNYGYTFGSGTRLTVV.

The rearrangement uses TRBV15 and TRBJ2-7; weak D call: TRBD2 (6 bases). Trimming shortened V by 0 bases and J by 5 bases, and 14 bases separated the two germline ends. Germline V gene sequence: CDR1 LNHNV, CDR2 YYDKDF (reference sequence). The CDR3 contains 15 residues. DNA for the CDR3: TGTGCCACCAGCAGAGAGGAGGGTTCCCCCGACGAGCAGTACTTC. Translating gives CATSREEGSPDEQYF.

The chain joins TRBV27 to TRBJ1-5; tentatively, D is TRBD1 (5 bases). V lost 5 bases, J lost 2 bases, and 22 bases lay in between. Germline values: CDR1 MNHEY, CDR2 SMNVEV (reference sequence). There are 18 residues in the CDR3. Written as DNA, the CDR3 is TGTGCCAGCAGTCCGCCCCCCGTAGGGGCGGTCGGCAATCAGCCCCAGCATTTT. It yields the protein CASSPPPVGAVGNQPQHF.

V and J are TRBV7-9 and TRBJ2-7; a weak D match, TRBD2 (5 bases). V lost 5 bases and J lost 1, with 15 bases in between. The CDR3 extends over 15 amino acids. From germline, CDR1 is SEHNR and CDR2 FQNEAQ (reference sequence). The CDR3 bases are TGTGCCAGCAGCGGGGTCTCGGACTTATCCTACGAGCAGTACTTC. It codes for CASSGVSDLSYEQYF.

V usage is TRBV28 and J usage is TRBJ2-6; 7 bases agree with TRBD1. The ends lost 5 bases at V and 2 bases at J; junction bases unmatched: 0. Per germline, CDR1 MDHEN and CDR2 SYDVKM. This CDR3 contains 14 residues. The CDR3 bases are TGTGCCAGCAGTGGGACAGCTGGGGCCAACGTCCTGACTTTC. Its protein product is CASSGTAGANVLTF.

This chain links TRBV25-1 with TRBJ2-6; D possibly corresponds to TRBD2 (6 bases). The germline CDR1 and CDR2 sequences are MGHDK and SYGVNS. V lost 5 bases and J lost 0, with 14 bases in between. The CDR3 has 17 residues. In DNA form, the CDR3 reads TGTGCCAGCAGTAAACTGGGACTTAACTCTGGGGCCAACGTCCTGACTTTC. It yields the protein CASSKLGLNSGANVLTF.

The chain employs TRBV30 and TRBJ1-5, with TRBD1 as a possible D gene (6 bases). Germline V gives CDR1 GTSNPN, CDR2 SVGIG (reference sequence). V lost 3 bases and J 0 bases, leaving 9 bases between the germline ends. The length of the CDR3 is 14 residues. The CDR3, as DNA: TGTGCCTGGAGCCCGGACAGTAGCAATCAGCCCCAGCATTTT. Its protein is CAWSPDSSNQPQHF.